The clone carrying this T cell receptor (beta chain) was detected a few times. Authors' processing steps: It was from reference gene primer amplification that nucleated cell counts were estimated. Sequencing used immunoSEQ multiplex PCR; TCRdb keeps in-frame clones, though not all of them. V and J calls and clone size are copied from that table; D and trimming were computed from the DNA. The sample includes 470,000 or so clones, 80% to 90% of them seen just once. These data are taken from a study of blood T cell repertoires in COVID-19. Study-wide context: Samples came from the United States, Italy and Spain, spanning acute and convalescent COVID-19. PBMCs, B-cell-depleted T cells, or T cells were the source of the cDNA or gDNA that made up the material.

Sequenced sample: peripheral blood. The TCR was taken from a human donor in a cohort sampled during active COVID-19.

The CDR3, as DNA: TGTGCCAGCATTGACCCGGACAGGAGAAACACCGGGGAGCTGTTTTTT. Residues: CASIDPDRRNTGELFF. V gene TRBV28 combines with J gene TRBJ2-2; 7 bases fit TRBD1. The CDR3 length is 16 residues. Germline V gene sequence: CDR1 MDHEN, CDR2 SYDVKM. V shed 7 bases and J 2 bases; nucleotides not matched to a gene: 10.